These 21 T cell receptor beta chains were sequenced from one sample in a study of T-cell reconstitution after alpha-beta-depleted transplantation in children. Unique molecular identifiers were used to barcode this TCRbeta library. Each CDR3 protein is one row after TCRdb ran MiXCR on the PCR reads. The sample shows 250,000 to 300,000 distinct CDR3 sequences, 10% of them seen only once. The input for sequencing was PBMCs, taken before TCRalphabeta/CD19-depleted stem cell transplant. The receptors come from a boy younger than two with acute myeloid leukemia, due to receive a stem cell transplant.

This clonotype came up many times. CDR3 in amino acids: CASSSGSFSGYTF. CDR3 sequence (DNA): TGTGCCAGCAGCTCGGGGTCCTTCTCCGGCTACACCTTC. The rearrangement uses TRBV11-1 and TRBJ1-2; D is unclear. Per the germline V gene, CDR1 is SGHAT and CDR2 is FQDESV (reference sequence). This CDR3 has 13 amino acids. V was clipped by 4 bases and J by 8 bases, with 14 bases between them.

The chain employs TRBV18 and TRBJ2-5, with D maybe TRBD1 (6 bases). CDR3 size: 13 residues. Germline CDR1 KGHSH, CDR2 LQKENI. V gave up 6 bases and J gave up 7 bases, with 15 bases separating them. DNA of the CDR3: TGTGCCAGCTCTCCCCAGACAGGAGGGACCCAGTACTTC. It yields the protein CASSPQTGGTQYF.

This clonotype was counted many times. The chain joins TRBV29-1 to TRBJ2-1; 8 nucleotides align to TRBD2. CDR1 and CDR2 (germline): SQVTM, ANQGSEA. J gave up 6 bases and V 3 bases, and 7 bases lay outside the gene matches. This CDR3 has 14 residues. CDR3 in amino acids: CSVDPSGPSNEQFF. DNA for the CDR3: TGCAGCGTTGACCCTAGCGGGCCTTCCAATGAGCAGTTCTTC.

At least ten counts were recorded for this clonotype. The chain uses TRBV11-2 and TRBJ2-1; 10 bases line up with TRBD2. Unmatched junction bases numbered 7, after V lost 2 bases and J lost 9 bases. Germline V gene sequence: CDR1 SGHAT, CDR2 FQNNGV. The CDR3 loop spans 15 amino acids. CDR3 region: CASSLLAGAPIEQFF. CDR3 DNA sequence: TGTGCCAGCAGCTTACTAGCGGGGGCCCCCATTGAGCAGTTCTTC.

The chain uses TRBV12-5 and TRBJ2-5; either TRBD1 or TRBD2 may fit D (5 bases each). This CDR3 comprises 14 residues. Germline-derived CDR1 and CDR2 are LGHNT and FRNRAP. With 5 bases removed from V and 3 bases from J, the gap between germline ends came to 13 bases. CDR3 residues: CASGPGTSEETQYF. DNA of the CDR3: TGTGCTAGTGGTCCCGGGACCTCAGAAGAGACCCAGTACTTC.

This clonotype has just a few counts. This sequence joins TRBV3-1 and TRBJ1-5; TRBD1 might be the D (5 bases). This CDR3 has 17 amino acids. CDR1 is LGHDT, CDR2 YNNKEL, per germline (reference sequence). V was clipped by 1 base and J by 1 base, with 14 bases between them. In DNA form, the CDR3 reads TGTGCCAGCAGCCAAGGAATCGTAGACAGAAGCAATCAGCCCCAGCATTTT. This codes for CASSQGIVDRSNQPQHF.

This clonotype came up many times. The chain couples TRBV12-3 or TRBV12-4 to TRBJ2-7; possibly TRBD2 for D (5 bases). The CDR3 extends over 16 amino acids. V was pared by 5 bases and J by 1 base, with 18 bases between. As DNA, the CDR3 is TGTGCCAGCAGTCCAAGGGCTAGCCTGGGGTCCTACGAGCAGTACTTC. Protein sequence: CASSPRASLGSYEQYF.

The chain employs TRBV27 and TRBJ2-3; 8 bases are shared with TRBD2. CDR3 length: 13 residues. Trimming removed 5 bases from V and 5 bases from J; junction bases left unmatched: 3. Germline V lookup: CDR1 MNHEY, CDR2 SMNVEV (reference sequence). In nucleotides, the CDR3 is TGTGCCAGCAGTCCCCGGGAGGGAGATACGCAGTATTTT. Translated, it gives CASSPREGDTQYF.

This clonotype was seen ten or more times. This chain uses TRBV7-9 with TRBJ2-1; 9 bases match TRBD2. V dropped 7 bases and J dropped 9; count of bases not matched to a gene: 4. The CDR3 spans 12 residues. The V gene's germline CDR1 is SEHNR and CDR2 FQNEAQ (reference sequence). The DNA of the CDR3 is TGTGCCAGCAAGCGGGAGGCTGCTGAGCAGTTCTTC. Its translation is CASKREAAEQFF.

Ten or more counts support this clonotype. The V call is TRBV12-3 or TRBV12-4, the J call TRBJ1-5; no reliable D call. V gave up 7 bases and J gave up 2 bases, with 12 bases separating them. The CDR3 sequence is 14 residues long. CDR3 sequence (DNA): TGTGCCAGCACTCATACGGATGGCAATCAGCCCCAGCATTTT. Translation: CASTHTDGNQPQHF.

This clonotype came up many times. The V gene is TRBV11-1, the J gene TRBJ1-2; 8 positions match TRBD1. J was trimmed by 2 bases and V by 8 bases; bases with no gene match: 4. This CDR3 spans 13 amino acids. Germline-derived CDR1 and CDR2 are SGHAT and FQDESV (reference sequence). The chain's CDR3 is CASRGQGNYGYTF. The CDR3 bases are TGTGCCAGCCGAGGACAGGGCAACTATGGCTACACCTTC.

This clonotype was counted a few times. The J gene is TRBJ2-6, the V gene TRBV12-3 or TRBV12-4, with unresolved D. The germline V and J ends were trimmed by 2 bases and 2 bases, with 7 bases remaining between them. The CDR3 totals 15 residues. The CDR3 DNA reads TGTGCCAGCAGTTTATGGGAACCTGGGGCCAACGTCCTGACTTTC. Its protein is CASSLWEPGANVLTF.

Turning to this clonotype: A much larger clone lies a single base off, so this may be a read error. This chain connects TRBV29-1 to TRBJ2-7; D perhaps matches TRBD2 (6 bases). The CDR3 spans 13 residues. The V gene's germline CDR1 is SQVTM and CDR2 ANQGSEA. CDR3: CSVAGLPIYDQYF. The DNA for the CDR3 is TGCAGCGTTGCGGGACTGCCTATCTACGACCAGTACTTC.

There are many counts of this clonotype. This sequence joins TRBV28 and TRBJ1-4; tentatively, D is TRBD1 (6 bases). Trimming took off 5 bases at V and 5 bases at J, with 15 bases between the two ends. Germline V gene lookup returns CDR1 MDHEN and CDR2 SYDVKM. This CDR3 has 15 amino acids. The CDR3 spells CASSRIRGANEKLFF. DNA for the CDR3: TGTGCCAGCAGTCGCATCCGGGGGGCGAATGAAAAACTGTTTTTT.

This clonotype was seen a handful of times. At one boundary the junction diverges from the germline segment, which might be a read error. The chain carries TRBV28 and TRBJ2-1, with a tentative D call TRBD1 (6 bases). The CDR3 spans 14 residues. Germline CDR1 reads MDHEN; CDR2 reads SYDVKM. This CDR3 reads CASSLGAFYDEQFF. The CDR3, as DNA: TGTGCCAGCAGTTTGGGGGCCTTCTACGATGAGCAGTTCTTC. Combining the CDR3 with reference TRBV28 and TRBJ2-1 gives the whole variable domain DVKVTQSSRYLVKRTGEKVFLECVQDMDHENMFWYRQDPGLGLRLIYFSYDVKMKEKGDIPEGYSVSREKKERFSLILESASTNQTSMYLCASSLGAFYDEQFFGPGTRLTVL.

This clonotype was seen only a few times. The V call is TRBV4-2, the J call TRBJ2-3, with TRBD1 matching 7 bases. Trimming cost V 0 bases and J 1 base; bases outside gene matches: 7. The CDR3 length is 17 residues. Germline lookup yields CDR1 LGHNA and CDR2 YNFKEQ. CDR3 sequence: CASSQEEGALGTDTQYF. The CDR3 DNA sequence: TGTGCCAGCAGCCAAGAAGAGGGGGCGCTGGGCACAGATACGCAGTATTTT.

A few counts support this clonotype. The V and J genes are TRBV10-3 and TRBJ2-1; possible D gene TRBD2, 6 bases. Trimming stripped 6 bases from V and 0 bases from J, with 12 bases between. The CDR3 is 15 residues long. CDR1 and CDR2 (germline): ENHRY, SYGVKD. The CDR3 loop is CAISEGRDSYNEQFF. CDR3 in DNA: TGTGCCATCAGCGAGGGGCGGGACTCCTACAATGAGCAGTTCTTC.

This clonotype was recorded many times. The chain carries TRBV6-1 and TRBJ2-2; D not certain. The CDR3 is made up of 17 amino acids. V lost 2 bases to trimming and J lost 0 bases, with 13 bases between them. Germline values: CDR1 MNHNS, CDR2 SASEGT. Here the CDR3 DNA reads TGTGCCAGCAGTGAATTTCGAGCCAAGACGAACACCGGGGAGCTGTTTTTT. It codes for CASSEFRAKTNTGELFF.

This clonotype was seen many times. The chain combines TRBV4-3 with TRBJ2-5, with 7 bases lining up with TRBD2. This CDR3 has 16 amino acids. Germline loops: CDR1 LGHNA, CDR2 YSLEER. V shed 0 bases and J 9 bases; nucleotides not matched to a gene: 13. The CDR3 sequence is CASSQEWREGRGAQYF. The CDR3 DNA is TGCGCCAGCAGCCAAGAGTGGAGGGAGGGCCGCGGGGCCCAGTACTTC.

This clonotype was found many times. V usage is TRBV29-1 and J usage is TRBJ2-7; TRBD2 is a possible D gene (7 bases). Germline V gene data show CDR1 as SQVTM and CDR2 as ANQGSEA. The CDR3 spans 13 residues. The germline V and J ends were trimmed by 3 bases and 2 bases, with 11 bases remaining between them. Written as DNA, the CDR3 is TGCAGCGTTGAGAGCGGGACACCCTACGAGCAGTACTTC. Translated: CSVESGTPYEQYF.

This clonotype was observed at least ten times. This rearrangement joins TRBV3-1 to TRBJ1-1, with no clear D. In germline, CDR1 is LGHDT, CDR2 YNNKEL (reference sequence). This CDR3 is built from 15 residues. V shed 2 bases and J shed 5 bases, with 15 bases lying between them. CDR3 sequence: CASSQPRTGGTEAFF. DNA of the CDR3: TGTGCCAGCAGCCAACCTCGGACGGGTGGGACTGAAGCTTTCTTT. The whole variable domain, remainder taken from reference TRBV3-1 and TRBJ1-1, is DTAVSQTPKYLVTQMGNDKSIKCEQNLGHDTMYWYKQDSKKFLKIMFSYNNKELIINETVPNRFSPKSPDKAHLNLHINSLELGDSAVYFCASSQPRTGGTEAFFGQGTRLTVV.